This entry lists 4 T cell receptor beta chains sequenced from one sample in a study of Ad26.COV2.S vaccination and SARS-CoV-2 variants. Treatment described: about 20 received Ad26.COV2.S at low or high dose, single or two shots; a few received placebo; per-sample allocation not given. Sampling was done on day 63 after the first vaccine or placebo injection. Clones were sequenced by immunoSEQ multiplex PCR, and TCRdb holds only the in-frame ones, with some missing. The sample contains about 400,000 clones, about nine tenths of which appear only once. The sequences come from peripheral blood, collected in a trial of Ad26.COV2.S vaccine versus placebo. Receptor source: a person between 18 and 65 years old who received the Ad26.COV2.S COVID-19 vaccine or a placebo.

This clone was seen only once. The CDR3 loop is CSASRWNEQFF. The DNA for the CDR3 is TGCAGTGCTAGTAGGTGGAATGAGCAGTTCTTC. The chain is built from TRBV20-1 and TRBJ2-1; the D is unclear. V lost 3 bases, J lost 7 bases, and 7 bases lay in between. CDR1 and CDR2 (germline): DFQATT, SNEGSKA (reference sequence). The CDR3 runs to 11 residues.

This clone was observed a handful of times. The CDR3 bases are TGCAGCGTACCCGACAGGGGGTCCACTGAAGCTTTCTTT. This codes for CSVPDRGSTEAFF. The gene calls are TRBV29-1 and TRBJ1-1, with TRBD1 matching 9 bases. The V segment lost 6 bases and the J segment 4 bases; nucleotides outside the gene matches: 6. Germline V CDR1 and CDR2: SQVTM, ANQGSEA. The CDR3 consists of 13 residues.

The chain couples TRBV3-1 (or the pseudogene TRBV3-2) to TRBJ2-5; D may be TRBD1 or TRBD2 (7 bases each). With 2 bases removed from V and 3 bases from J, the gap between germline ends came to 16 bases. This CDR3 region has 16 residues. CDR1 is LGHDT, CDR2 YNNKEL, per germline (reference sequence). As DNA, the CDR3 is TGTGCCAGCAGCCAACCGGGGAGGGGGCGCAAAGAGACCCAGTACTTC. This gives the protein CASSQPGRGRKETQYF.

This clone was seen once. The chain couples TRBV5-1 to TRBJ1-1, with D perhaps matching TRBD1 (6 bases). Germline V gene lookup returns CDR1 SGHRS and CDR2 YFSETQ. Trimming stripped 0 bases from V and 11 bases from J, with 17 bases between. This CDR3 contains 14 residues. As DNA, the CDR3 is TGCGCCAGCAGCTTGGGACAGGCAAGGACAAATGCTTTCTTT. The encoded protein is CASSLGQARTNAFF.